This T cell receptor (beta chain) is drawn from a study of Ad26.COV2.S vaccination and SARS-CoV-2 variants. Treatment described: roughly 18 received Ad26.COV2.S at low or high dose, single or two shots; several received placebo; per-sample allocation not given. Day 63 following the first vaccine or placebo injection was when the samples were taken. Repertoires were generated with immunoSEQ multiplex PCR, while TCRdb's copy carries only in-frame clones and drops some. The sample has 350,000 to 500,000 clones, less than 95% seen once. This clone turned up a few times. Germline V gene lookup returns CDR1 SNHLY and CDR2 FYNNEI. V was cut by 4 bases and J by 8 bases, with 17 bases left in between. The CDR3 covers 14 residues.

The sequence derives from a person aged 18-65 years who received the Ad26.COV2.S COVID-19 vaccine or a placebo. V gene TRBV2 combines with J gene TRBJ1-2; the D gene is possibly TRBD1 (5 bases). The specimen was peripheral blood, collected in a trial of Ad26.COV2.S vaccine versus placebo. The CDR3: CASSVEGPKGGYTF. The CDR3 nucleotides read TGTGCCAGCAGTGTTGAAGGGCCCAAGGGGGGCTACACCTTC.